These 4 T cell receptor beta chains were sequenced from one sample in a study of blood T cell repertoires in COVID-19. Assay: immunoSEQ multiplex PCR; the TCRdb copy retains only in-frame clones and omits some. The data contain about 160,000 clones, around 82% of them singletons. The sample taken for sequencing was PBMCs or T cells enriched from blood (not recorded which). The source is a man aged 55 to 70 who had recovered from COVID-19.

The chain employs TRBV18 and TRBJ2-7; D gene ambiguous. The germline V and J ends were trimmed by 2 bases and 2 bases, with 10 bases remaining between them. Germline V CDR1 and CDR2: KGHSH, LQKENI. This CDR3 spans 14 amino acids. The CDR3 bases are TGTGCCAGCTCACCATCCCCGGTCACCTACGAGCAGTACTTC. It encodes CASSPSPVTYEQYF.

The chain carries TRBV6-5 and TRBJ2-5; the match to TRBD2 covers 14 bases. This CDR3 has 16 residues. Germline CDR1 reads MNHEY; CDR2 reads SVGAGI. V shed 0 bases, J shed 4 bases, and the junction held 1 base outside the gene matches. The CDR3, as DNA: TGTGCCAGCAGTTACTCCGGGACTAGCGGGGGAGAGACCCAGTACTTC. It is translated as CASSYSGTSGGETQYF.

The rearrangement uses TRBV27 and TRBJ1-3; the D is unclear. The V end lost 3 bases, the J end lost 4 bases, and 7 bases lay between the germline ends. Germline CDR1 MNHEY, CDR2 SMNVEV (reference sequence). The CDR3 consists of 13 residues. CDR3 sequence: CASSFRGGNTIYF. As DNA, the CDR3 is TGTGCCAGCAGTTTTCGGGGAGGAAACACCATATATTTT.

The CDR3 loop is CASSLDRSRAGELFF. CDR3 bases: TGTGCCAGCAGCTTGGACAGGTCTCGTGCCGGGGAGCTGTTTTTT. The chain carries TRBV11-1 and TRBJ2-2, with TRBD1 identical over 7 bases. The germline gives CDR1 SGHAT, CDR2 FQDESV (reference sequence). This CDR3 is 15 amino acids long. V trimming: 3 bases; J trimming: 6 bases; junction bases outside the gene matches: 7.